This T cell receptor beta chain was recorded in a study of cytomegalovirus exposure and HLA in healthy donors. Study as a whole: Earlier work reported 100 million to 130 million unique TCR beta sequences from 150 million to 200 million T cells.

V shed 0 bases and J shed 4 bases, with 4 bases lying between them. This CDR3 region has 13 residues. Germline CDR1 LNHDA, CDR2 SQIVND (reference sequence). PCR primers comprised 60 Vbeta and 13 Jbeta primers. As processed by the authors: It was a later analysis that counted around 85 million unique TCR beta chains, of which around 11 million were shared. Some clones are missing from TCRdb's copy, which holds only in-frame ones; the method was immunoSEQ multiplex PCR. From that table come the V and J calls and clone size; the DNA was used to work out D and trimming. This sample carries around 130,000 clones, over 70% of them seen once, and the ten largest clones take about 1.5%.

The sample was PBMCs. The clonotype comes from a woman aged 18-30 years in good health and CMV-seronegative. This chain uses TRBV19 with TRBJ1-5, with unresolved D. CDR3 loop: CASSIEENQPQHF. The DNA for the CDR3 is TGTGCCAGTAGTATAGAAGAGAATCAGCCCCAGCATTTT. Full variable domain (missing parts from reference TRBV19 and TRBJ1-5): DGGITQSPKYLFRKEGQNVTLSCEQNLNHDAMYWYRQDPGQGLRLIYYSQIVNDFQKGDIAEGYSVSREKKESFPLTVTSAQKNPTAFYLCASSIEENQPQHFGDGTRLSIL.